This paragraph reports one T cell receptor (beta chain). Its antigen is undetermined. V gave up 0 bases and J gave up 5 bases, with 11 bases separating them. The germline CDR1 and CDR2 sequences are SGHNT and YYREEE (reference sequence). The CDR3 contains 14 residues. This record comes from a study of Ad26.COV2.S vaccination and SARS-CoV-2 variants. Study results and limitations: Spike-specific CD8+ and CD4+ T cell responses reportedly showed substantial breadth after vaccination. The TCR-based breadth and depth measures might underestimate overall T cell responses. Recipients of vaccine and of placebo showed similar breadth of their non-spike TCR repertoires. It was vaccine recipients, not placebo recipients, who had the higher spike-specific TCR breadth.

The data were produced by immunoSEQ multiplex PCR, yet TCRdb's version contains in-frame clones alone and is incomplete. The sample has 85,000 to 120,000 clones; roughly 80% are singletons. V usage is TRBV5-4 and J usage is TRBJ1-1; tentatively, D is TRBD1 (6 bases). This TCR came from a human donor who had recovered from COVID-19. This material consisted of peripheral blood, taken after recovery from COVID-19. CDR3 loop: CASSLDLGQTEAFF. Here the CDR3 DNA reads TGTGCCAGCAGCTTGGATCTCGGACAGACTGAAGCTTTCTTT.